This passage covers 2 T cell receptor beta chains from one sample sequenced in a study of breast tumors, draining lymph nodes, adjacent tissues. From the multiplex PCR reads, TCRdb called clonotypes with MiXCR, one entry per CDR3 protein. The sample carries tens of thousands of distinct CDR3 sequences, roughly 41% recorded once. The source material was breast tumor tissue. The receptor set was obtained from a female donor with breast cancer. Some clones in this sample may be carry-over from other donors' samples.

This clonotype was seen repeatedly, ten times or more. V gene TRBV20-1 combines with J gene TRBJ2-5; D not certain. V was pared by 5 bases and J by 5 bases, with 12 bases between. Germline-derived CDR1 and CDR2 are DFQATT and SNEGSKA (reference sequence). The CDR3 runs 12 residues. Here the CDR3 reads CSALQRKETQYF. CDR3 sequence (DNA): TGCAGTGCTTTACAACGCAAGGAGACCCAGTACTTC.

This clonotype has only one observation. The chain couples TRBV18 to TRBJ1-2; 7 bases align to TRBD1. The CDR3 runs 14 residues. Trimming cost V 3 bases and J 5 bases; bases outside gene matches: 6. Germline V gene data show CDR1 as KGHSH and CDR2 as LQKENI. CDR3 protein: CASSPRQGRYGYTF. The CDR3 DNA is TGTGCCAGCTCACCGAGACAGGGCCGGTATGGCTACACCTTC.